This T cell receptor (beta chain) was observed in a study of T cells in Graves' hyperthyroidism and ophthalmopathy. RNA transcripts yielded amplified TCR beta CDR3 regions. HTBI primers drove first-round RT-PCR of the TCR CDR3. TCRdb reprocessed the multiplex PCR reads with MiXCR, giving one entry per CDR3 protein. The sample has hundreds of thousands of distinct CDR3 sequences, 16% seen once; the top ten hold 15% to 20%. This clonotype showed up many times. The CDR3 length is 13 residues. Between the trimmed V and J ends, which lost 6 bases and 5 bases, there was a span of 13 bases. The sample was blood. The chain uses TRBV12-3 or TRBV12-4 and TRBJ2-5, with D hard to call. The TCR sequence derives from a woman aged 18-29 years with Graves' hyperthyroidism. This CDR3 reads CASRALMIETQYF. The CDR3 DNA is TGTGCCAGCAGGGCACTGATGATCGAGACCCAGTACTTC.